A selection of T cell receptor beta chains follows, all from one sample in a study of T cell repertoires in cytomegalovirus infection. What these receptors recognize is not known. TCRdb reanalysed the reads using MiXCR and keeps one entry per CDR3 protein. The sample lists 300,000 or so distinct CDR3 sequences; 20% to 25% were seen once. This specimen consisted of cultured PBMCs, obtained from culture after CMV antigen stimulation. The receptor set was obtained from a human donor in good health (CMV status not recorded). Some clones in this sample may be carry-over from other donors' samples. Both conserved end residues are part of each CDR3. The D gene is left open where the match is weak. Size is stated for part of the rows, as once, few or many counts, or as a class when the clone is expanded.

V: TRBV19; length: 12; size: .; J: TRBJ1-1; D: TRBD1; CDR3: CASEDRATEAFF; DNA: TGTGCCAGCGAAGACAGGGCCACTGAAGCTTTCTTT
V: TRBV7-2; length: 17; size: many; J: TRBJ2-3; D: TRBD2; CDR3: CASSLDGTSGRLDTQYF; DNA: TGTGCCAGCAGCTTAGACGGGACTAGCGGGAGATTAGATACGCAGTATTTT
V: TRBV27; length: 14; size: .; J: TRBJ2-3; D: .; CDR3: CASTPGISTDTQYF; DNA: TGTGCCAGCACCCCGGGGATTTCCACAGATACGCAGTATTTT
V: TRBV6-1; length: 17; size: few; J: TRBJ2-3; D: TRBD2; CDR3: CASRADHVGGRTDTQYF; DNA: TGTGCCAGCAGGGCGGATCACGTAGGCGGGAGGACAGATACGCAGTATTTT
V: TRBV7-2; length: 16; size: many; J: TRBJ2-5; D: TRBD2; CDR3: CASSFSRAGGTETQYF; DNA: TGTGCCAGCAGCTTCTCCCGAGCGGGAGGGACAGAGACCCAGTACTTC
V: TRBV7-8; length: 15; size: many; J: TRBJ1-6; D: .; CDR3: CASRQGTGQNSPLHF; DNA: TGTGCCAGCAGGCAAGGGACGGGACAAAATTCACCCCTCCACTTT
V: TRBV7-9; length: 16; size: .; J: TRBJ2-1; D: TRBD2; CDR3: CASSARGLAGDNEQFF; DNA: TGTGCCAGCAGCGCCCGGGGGCTAGCGGGAGACAATGAGCAGTTCTTC
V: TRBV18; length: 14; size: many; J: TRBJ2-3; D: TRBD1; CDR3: CASSPPGGADTQYF; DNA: TGTGCCAGCTCACCGCCAGGGGGCGCAGATACGCAGTATTTT
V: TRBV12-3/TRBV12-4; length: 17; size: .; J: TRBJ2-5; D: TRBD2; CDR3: CASSLARLAGAEETQYF; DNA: TGTGCCAGCAGTTTAGCGCGCCTAGCGGGAGCGGAAGAGACCCAGTACTTC
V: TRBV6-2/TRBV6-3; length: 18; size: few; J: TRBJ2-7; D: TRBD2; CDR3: CASRPPAPLAVWSYEQYF; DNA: TGTGCCAGCAGACCTCCCGCCCCACTAGCGGTATGGTCCTACGAGCAGTACTTC
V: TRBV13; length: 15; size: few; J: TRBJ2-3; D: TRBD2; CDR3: CASSWGTSGTDTQYF; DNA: TGTGCCAGCAGCTGGGGGACTAGCGGCACAGATACGCAGTATTTT
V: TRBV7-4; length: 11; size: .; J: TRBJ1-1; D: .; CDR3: CATAVNTEAFF; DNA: TGTGCCACGGCAGTGAACACTGAAGCTTTCTTT
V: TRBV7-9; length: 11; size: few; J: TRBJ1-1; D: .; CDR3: CASSEGAEAFF; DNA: TGTGCCAGCAGCGAGGGGGCTGAAGCTTTCTTT
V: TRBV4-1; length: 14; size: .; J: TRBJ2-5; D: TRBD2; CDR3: CASSQELAGETQYF; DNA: TGCGCCAGCAGCCAAGAACTAGCGGGAGAGACCCAGTACTTC
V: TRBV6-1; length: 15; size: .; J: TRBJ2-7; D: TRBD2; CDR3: CASSEGLAASYEQYF; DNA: TGTGCCAGCAGTGAGGGACTAGCGGCCTCCTACGAGCAGTACTTC
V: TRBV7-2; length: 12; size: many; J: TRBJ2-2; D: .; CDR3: CASKGSGGELFF; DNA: TGTGCCAGCAAGGGTTCCGGCGGGGAGCTGTTTTTT
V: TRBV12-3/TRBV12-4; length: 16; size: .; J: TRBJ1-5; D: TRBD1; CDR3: CASSLGTGVFNQPQHF; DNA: TGTGCCAGCAGTTTAGGGACAGGGGTCTTCAATCAGCCCCAGCATTTT
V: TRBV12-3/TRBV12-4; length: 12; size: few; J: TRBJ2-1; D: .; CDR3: CASSSPSPEQFF; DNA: TGTGCCAGCAGTTCCCCTAGCCCTGAGCAGTTCTTC
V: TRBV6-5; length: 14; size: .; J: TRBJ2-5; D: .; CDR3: CASSYSPAQETQYF; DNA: TGTGCCAGCAGTTACTCCCCAGCCCAAGAGACCCAGTACTTC
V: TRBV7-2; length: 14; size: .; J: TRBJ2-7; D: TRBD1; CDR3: CASSLDRSSYEQYF; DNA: TGTGCCAGCAGCTTGGACAGGAGCTCCTACGAGCAGTACTTC
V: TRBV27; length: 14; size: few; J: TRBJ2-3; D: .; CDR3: CASSFSVLTDTQYF; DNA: TGTGCCAGCAGTTTTTCGGTTCTCACAGATACGCAGTATTTT
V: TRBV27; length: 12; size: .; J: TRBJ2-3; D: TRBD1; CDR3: CASRTGESTQYF; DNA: TGTGCCAGCCGGACAGGGGAAAGTACGCAGTATTTT
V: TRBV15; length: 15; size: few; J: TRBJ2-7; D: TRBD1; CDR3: CATSRELGQSYEQYF; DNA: TGTGCCACCAGCAGAGAGCTGGGACAGAGCTACGAGCAGTACTTC
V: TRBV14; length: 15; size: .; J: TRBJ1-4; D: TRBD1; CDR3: CASSQGQGAFGKLFF; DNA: TGTGCCAGCAGCCAAGGACAGGGGGCTTTTGGAAAACTGTTTTTT
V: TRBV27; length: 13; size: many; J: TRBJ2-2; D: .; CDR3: CASSLSKGGELFF; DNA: TGTGCCAGCAGTTTATCGAAGGGCGGGGAGCTGTTTTTT
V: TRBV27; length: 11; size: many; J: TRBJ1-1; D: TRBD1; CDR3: CASRTGTEAFF; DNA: TGTGCCAGCAGGACAGGGACTGAAGCTTTCTTT
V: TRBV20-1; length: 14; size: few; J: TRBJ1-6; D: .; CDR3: CSAREVGGASPLHF; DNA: TGCAGTGCTAGAGAGGTGGGGGGAGCCTCACCCCTCCACTTT